These 4 T cell receptor beta chains came from one sample sequenced in a study of OX40 agonist ivuxolimab in advanced cancers. The data were produced by immunoSEQ multiplex PCR, yet TCRdb's version contains in-frame clones alone and is incomplete. Here the sample spans about 73,000 clones, more than 85% being singletons. This sample comprised CD4+ or CD8+ T cells sorted from blood, obtained in a trial of the OX40 agonist ivuxolimab. The origin of the receptors is an adult with an advanced solid tumor such as melanoma, head and neck, liver or kidney cancer.

This sequence joins TRBV7-6 and TRBJ2-7; D gene unclear. The germline CDR1 and CDR2 sequences are SGHVS and FNYEAQ. The CDR3 is made up of 13 amino acids. Trimming cost V 1 base and J 4 bases, with 8 bases left between them. This chain's CDR3 is CASSLGHLYEQYF. DNA of the CDR3: TGTGCCAGCAGCTTAGGGCACCTATACGAGCAGTACTTC.

The chain uses TRBV5-1 and TRBJ2-5; D not certain. The CDR3 runs to 12 residues. Trimming left V 2 bases short and J 5 bases short, with 7 bases between. CDR1 SGHRS and CDR2 YFSETQ come from the germline V gene. CDR3: CASSFTRETQYF. CDR3 nucleotide sequence: TGCGCCAGCAGCTTTACCAGGGAGACCCAGTACTTC.

The CDR3 sequence: CASSLVTSGGYNEQFF. The CDR3 coding sequence is TGTGCCAGCAGCTTAGTAACTAGCGGGGGCTACAATGAGCAGTTCTTC. The chain combines TRBV7-6 with TRBJ2-1; TRBD2 agrees at 11 bases. This CDR3 comprises 16 residues. With 1 base clipped from V and 3 bases from J, the junction kept 2 bases outside the gene matches. The germline gives CDR1 SGHVS, CDR2 FNYEAQ.

The chain links TRBV4-1 to TRBJ2-7, with TRBD1 identical over 9 bases. The germline gives CDR1 MGHRA, CDR2 YSYEKL. The ends lost 0 bases at V and 6 bases at J; junction bases unmatched: 6. The CDR3 length is 15 residues. CDR3 in DNA: TGCGCCAGCAGCCAAGAGGGGACAGGGTTTGCCGAGCAGTACTTC. Translated, it gives CASSQEGTGFAEQYF.